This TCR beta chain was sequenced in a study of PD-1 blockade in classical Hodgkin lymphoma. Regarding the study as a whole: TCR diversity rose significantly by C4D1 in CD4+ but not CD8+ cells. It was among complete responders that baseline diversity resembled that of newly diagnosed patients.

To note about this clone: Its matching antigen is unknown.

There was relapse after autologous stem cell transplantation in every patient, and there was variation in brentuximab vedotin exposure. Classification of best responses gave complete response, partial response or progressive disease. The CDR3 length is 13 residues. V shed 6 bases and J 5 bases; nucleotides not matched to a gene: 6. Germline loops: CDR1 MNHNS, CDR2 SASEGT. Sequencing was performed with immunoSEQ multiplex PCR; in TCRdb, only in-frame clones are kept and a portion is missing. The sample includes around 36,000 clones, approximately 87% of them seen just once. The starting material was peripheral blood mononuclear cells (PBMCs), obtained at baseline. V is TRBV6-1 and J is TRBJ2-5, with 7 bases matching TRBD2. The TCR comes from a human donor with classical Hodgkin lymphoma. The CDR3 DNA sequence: TGTGCCAGCAGAGCAGCGGGGCTGGAGACCCAGTACTTC. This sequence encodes CASRAAGLETQYF.